The clone carrying this T cell receptor (beta chain) was detected only a few times. Its antigen is not known. Some clones are missing from TCRdb's copy, which holds only in-frame ones; the method was immunoSEQ multiplex PCR. The repertoire holds roughly 8,200 clones, with roughly 61% as singletons. V gave up 9 bases and J gave up 0 bases, with 12 bases separating them. Germline V gives CDR1 LNHDA, CDR2 SQIVND (reference sequence). This CDR3 is 15 amino acids long. This entry comes from a study of memory B cells and T cells in multiple sclerosis. Study-wide results and caveats: Compartments had unequal clone-set sizes, affecting shared clonotype counts.

The chain has TRBV19 and TRBJ2-6; no clear D. The sequenced material came from memory (CD45RO+) CD8+ T cells from blood. This receptor was identified in a human donor with multiple sclerosis. The CDR3 region has the DNA TGTGCCAGCGGAACAGCTGACTCTGGGGCCAACGTCCTGACTTTC. The encoded protein is CASGTADSGANVLTF.